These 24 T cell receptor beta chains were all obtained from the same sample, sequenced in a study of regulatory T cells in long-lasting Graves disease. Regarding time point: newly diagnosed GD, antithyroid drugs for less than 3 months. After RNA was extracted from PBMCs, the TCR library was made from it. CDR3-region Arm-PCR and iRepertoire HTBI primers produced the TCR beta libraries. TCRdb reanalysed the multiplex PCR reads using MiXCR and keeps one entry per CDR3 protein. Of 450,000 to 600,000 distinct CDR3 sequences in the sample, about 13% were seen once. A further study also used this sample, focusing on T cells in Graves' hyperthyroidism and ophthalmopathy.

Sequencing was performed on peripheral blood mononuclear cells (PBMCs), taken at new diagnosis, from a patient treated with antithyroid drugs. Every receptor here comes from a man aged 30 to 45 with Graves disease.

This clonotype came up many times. Here the CDR3 DNA reads TGTGCCAGCAGCGTAGTTATATGGACTAGCGGGGAGAATGAGCAGTTCTTC. Protein: CASSVVIWTSGENEQFF. The V and J genes are TRBV9 and TRBJ2-1; TRBD2 aligns across 12 bases. V dropped 0 bases and J dropped 7; count of bases not matched to a gene: 8. CDR3 length: 17 residues. Germline V gives CDR1 SGDLS, CDR2 YYNGEE.

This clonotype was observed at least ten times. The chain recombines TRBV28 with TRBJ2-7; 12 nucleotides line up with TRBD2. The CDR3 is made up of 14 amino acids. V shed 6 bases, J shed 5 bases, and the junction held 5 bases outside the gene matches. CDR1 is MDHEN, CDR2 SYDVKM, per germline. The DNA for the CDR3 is TGTGCCAGCAGCGGGACTAGCGGGTTCCACGAGCAGTACTTC. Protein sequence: CASSGTSGFHEQYF.

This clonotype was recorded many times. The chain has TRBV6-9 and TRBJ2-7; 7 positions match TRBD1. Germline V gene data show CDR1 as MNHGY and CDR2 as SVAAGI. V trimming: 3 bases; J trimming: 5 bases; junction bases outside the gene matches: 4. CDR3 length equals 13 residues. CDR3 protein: CASSYSDRDEQYF. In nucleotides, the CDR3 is TGTGCCAGCAGTTACTCTGACAGGGACGAGCAGTACTTC.

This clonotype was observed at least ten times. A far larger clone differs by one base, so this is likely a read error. The CDR3: CASSSDTDTQYF. The DNA for the CDR3 is TGTGCCAGCAGTTCGGACACAGATACGCAGTATTTT. The rearrangement uses TRBV12-3 or TRBV12-4 and TRBJ2-3; D gene uncertain. Trimming cost V 4 bases and J 2 bases, with 4 bases left between them. The CDR3 length is 12 residues.

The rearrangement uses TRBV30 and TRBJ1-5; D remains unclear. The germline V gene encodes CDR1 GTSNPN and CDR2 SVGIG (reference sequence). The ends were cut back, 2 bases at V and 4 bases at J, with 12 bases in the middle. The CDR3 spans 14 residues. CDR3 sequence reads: CAWSNRAANQPQHF. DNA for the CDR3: TGTGCCTGGAGTAACCGGGCCGCAAATCAGCCCCAGCATTTT. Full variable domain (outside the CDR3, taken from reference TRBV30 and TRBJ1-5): SQTIHQWPATLVQPVGSPLSLECTVEGTSNPNLYWYRQAAGRGLQLLFYSVGIGQISSEVPQNLSASRPQDRQFILSSKKLLLSDSGFYLCAWSNRAANQPQHFGDGTRLSIL.

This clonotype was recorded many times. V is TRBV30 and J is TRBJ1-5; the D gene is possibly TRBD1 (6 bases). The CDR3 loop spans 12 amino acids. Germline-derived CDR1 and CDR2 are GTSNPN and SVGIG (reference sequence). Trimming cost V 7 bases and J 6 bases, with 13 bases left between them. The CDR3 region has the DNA TGTGCCTTCGACAGGCAAGGTCAGCCCCAGCATTTT. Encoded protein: CAFDRQGQPQHF. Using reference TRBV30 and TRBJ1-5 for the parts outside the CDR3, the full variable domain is SQTIHQWPATLVQPVGSPLSLECTVEGTSNPNLYWYRQAAGRGLQLLFYSVGIGQISSEVPQNLSASRPQDRQFILSSKKLLLSDSGFYLCAFDRQGQPQHFGDGTRLSIL.

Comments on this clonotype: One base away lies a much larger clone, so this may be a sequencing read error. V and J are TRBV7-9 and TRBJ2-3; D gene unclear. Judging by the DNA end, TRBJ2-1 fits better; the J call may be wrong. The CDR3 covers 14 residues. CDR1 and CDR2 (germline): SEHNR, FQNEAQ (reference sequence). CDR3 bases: TGTGCCAGCAGCTTAGAGGGCTCAACCTACGAGCAGTTCTTC. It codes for CASSLEGSTYEQFF.

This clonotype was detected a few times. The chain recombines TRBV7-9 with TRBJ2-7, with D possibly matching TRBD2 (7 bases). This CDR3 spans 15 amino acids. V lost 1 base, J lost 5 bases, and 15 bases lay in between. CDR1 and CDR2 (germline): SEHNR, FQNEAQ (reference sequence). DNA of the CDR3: TGTGCCAGCAGCTTAGGGGGGGGGCTCGGGGACGAGCAGTACTTC. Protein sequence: CASSLGGGLGDEQYF.

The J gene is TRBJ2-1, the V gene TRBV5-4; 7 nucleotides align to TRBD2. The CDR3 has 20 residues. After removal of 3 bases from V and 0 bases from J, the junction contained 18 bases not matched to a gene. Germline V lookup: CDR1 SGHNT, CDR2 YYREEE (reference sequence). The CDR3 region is CASSSGLVGVSTRSYNEQFF. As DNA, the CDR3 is TGTGCCAGCAGCTCTGGACTAGTAGGGGTTAGCACCCGCTCCTACAATGAGCAGTTCTTC.

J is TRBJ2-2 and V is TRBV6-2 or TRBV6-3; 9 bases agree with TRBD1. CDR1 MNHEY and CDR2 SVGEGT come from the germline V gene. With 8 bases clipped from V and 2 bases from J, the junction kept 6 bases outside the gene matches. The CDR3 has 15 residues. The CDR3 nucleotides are TGTGCCAGCCGGACAGGGGACCTTAACACCGGGGAGCTGTTTTTT. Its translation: CASRTGDLNTGELFF.

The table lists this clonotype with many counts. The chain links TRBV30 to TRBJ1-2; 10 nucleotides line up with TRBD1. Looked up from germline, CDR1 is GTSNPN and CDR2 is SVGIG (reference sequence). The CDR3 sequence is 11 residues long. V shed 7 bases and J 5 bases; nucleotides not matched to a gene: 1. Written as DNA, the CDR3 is TGTGCCTCGGGACAGGGGTATGGCTACACCTTC. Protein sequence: CASGQGYGYTF.

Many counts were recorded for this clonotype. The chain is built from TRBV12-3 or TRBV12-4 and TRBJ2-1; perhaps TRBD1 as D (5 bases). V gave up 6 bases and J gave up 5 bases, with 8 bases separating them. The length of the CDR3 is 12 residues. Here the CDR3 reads CASSADNNEQFF. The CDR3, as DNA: TGTGCCAGCAGCGCGGACAACAATGAGCAGTTCTTC.

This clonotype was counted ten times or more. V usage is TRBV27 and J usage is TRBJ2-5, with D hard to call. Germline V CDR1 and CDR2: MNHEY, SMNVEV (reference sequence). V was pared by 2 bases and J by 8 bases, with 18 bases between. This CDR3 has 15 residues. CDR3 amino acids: CASSLVGNPRDTQYF. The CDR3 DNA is TGTGCCAGCAGTTTAGTTGGCAATCCAAGAGACACCCAGTACTTC.

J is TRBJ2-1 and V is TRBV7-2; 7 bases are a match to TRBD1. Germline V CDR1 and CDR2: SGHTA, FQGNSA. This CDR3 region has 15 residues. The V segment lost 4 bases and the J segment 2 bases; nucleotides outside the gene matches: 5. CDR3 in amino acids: CASSSGQVPYNEQFF. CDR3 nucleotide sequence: TGTGCCAGCAGCTCCGGACAGGTTCCCTACAATGAGCAGTTCTTC. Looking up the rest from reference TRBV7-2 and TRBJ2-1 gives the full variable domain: GAGVSQSPSNKVTEKGKDVELRCDPISGHTALYWYRQSLGQGLEFLIYFQGNSAPDKSGLPSDRFSAERTGGSVSTLTIQRTQQEDSAVYLCASSSGQVPYNEQFFGPGTRLTVL.

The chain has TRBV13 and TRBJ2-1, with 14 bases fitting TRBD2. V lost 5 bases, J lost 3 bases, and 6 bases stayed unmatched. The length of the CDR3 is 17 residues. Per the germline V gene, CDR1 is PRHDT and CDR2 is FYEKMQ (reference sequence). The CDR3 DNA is TGTGCCAGCAGCCCAACCGGGACTAGCGGGAGCTACAATGAGCAGTTCTTC. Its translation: CASSPTGTSGSYNEQFF.

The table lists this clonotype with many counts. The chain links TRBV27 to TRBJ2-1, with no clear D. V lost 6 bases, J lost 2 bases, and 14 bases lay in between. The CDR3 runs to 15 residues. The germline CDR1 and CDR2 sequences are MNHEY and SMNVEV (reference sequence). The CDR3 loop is CASSVYDLPYNEQFF. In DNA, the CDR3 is TGTGCCAGCAGCGTCTACGACTTGCCCTACAATGAGCAGTTCTTC.

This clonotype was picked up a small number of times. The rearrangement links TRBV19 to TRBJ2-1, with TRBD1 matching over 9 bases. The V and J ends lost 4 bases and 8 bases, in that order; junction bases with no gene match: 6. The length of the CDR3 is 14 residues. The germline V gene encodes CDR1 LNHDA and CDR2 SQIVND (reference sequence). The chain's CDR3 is CASSRDRVIDEQFF. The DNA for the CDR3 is TGTGCCAGTAGTAGGGACAGGGTGATCGATGAGCAGTTCTTC.

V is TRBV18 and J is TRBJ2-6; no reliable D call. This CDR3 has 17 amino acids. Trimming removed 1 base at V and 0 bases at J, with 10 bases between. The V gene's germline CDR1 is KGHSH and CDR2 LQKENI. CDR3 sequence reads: CASSPQGASSGANVLTF. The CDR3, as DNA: TGTGCCAGCTCACCACAGGGTGCAAGCTCTGGGGCCAACGTCCTGACTTTC.

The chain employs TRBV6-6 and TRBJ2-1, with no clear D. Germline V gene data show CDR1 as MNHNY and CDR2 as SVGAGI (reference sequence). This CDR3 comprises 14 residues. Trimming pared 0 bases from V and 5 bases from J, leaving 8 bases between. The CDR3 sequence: CASSYSEADNEQFF. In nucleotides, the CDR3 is TGTGCCAGCAGTTACTCGGAAGCCGACAATGAGCAGTTCTTC.

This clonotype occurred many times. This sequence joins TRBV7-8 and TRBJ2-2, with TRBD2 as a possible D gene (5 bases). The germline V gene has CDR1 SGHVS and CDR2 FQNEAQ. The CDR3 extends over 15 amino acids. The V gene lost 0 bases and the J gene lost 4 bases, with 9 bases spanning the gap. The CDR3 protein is CASSLARTSTGELFF. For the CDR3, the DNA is TGTGCCAGCAGCTTAGCTAGGACTTCCACCGGGGAGCTGTTTTTT.

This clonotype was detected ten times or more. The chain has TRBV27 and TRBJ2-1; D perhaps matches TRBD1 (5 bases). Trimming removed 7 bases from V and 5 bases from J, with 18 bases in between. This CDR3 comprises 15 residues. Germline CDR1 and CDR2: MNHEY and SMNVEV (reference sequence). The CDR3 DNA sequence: TGTGCCAGCAACCGCAGTCCAGGGCTCGACAATGAGCAGTTCTTC. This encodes CASNRSPGLDNEQFF.

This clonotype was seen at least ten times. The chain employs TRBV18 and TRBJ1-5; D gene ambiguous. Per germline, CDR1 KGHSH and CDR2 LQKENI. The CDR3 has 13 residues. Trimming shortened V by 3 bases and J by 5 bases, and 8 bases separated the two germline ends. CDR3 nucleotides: TGTGCCAGCTCACCGGCCGGGGATCAGCCCCAGCATTTT. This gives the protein CASSPAGDQPQHF.

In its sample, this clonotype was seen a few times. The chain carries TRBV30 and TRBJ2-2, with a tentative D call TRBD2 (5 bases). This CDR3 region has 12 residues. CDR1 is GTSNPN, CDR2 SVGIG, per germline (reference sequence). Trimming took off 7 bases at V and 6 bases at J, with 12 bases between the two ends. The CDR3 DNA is TGTGCCTCCACATTGCGGGCCGGGGAGCTGTTTTTT. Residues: CASTLRAGELFF.

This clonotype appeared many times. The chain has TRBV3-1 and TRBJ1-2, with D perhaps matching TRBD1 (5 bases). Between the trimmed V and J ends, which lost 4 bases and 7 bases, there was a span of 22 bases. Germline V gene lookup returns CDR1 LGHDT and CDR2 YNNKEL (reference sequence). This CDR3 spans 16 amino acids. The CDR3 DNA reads TGTGCCAGCAGCCCAGCCAGCAGGGCCTCTAGGAGTGGCTACACCTTC. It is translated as CASSPASRASRSGYTF.